A single sample gave rise to the 13 T cell receptor beta chains below, sequenced in a study. TCRdb processed the RT-PCR reads anew with MiXCR; each CDR3 protein has one entry. Here the sample spans about 680,000 distinct CDR3 sequences, more than 13% being singletons. Sequencing was carried out using memory CD4+ T cells from blood. These receptors came from a female donor in good health, serving as a healthy control.

CDR3 loop: CSARAFNSPLHF. CDR3 coding DNA: TGCAGTGCTCGAGCATTCAATTCACCCCTCCACTTT. The V gene is TRBV20-1, the J gene TRBJ1-6; D is unclear. This CDR3 comprises 12 residues. Trimming stripped 5 bases from V and 7 bases from J, with 9 bases between. Germline CDR1 DFQATT, CDR2 SNEGSKA (reference sequence).

V gene TRBV7-8 combines with J gene TRBJ1-5; D unresolved. Germline-derived CDR1 and CDR2 are SGHVS and FQNEAQ. The V and J ends lost 4 bases and 5 bases respectively, with 6 bases between them. This CDR3 has 12 amino acids. The CDR3 protein is CASSSYDQPQHF. CDR3 DNA: TGTGCCAGCAGCTCATATGATCAGCCCCAGCATTTT.

This clonotype has only a few counts. The J gene is TRBJ2-7, the V gene TRBV5-1; tentative D call: TRBD1 (5 bases). The CDR3 extends over 15 amino acids. Germline CDR1 and CDR2: SGHRS and YFSETQ. V dropped 4 bases and J dropped 4 bases, with 18 bases sitting between them. The CDR3 loop reads CASSPQGAAEYEQYF. The CDR3 nucleotides are TGCGCCAGCAGCCCCCAGGGCGCCGCCGAGTACGAGCAGTACTTC.

The table lists this clonotype with many counts. This chain connects TRBV15 to TRBJ2-5; 8 bases match TRBD1. The CDR3 totals 15 residues. V lost 1 base and J lost 4; bases outside the gene matches: 5. Germline CDR1 and CDR2: LNHNV and YYDKDF (reference sequence). In DNA, the CDR3 is TGTGCCACCAGCAGAGCCCAGACAGGGGTAGAGACCCAGTACTTC. As protein: CATSRAQTGVETQYF.

At least ten counts were recorded for this clonotype. The genes are TRBV4-3 and TRBJ1-2; D unresolved. The CDR3 spans 12 residues. Germline CDR1 LGHNA, CDR2 YSLEER. V was pared by 0 bases and J by 6 bases, with 5 bases between. CDR3 region: CASSQDGDGYTF. The DNA of the CDR3 is TGCGCCAGCAGCCAAGACGGGGATGGCTACACCTTC.

The chain has TRBV12-3 or TRBV12-4 and TRBJ1-4; 7 positions agree with TRBD1. The CDR3 loop spans 14 amino acids. V lost 7 bases, J lost 8 bases, and 10 bases stayed unmatched. In DNA form, the CDR3 reads TGTGCCAGCAACCCGAGACAGGGTGACGAAAAACTGTTTTTT. Its protein product is CASNPRQGDEKLFF.

This chain connects TRBV20-1 to TRBJ2-5; D possibly matches TRBD1 or TRBD2 (5 bases each). V dropped 3 bases and J dropped 5 bases, with 13 bases sitting between them. The CDR3 consists of 13 residues. The germline V gene encodes CDR1 DFQATT and CDR2 SNEGSKA (reference sequence). CDR3 sequence (DNA): TGCAGTGCTAGCGCCTCCGAGGGGGAGACCCAGTACTTC. This gives the protein CSASASEGETQYF.

In this sample, this clonotype turned up a few times. The J gene is TRBJ2-3, the V gene TRBV27, with TRBD1 identical over 10 bases. J gave up 3 bases and V 6 bases, and 6 bases lay outside the gene matches. The CDR3 has 15 residues. In germline, CDR1 is MNHEY, CDR2 SMNVEV (reference sequence). The CDR3 sequence: CASRRDRGLTDTQYF. The CDR3 DNA follows: TGTGCCAGCAGAAGGGACAGGGGATTAACAGATACGCAGTATTTT.

This clonotype was seen many times. The V call is TRBV20-1, the J call TRBJ2-1; 11 positions match TRBD2. The CDR3 contains 16 residues. Germline V lookup: CDR1 DFQATT, CDR2 SNEGSKA (reference sequence). The V segment lost 2 bases and the J segment 5 bases; nucleotides outside the gene matches: 8. The chain's CDR3 is CSARKPLAGGHNEQFF. The CDR3 DNA follows: TGCAGTGCTAGAAAACCTCTAGCGGGAGGCCACAATGAGCAGTTCTTC.

The chain recombines TRBV10-3 with TRBJ1-5; perhaps TRBD1 as D (5 bases). Deletions cut 5 bases from V and 6 bases from J, with 11 bases between. The length of the CDR3 is 13 residues. The germline CDR1 and CDR2 sequences are ENHRY and SYGVKD. In DNA, the CDR3 is TGTGCCATCAGTTTAGGGGCTGGTCAGCCCCAGCATTTT. This encodes CAISLGAGQPQHF.

The chain combines TRBV6-5 with TRBJ2-6; 7 bases align to TRBD1. Germline V gives CDR1 MNHEY, CDR2 SVGAGI. Losses at the gene ends were 5 bases for V and 4 bases for J; bases not matched to a gene: 11. This CDR3 spans 17 amino acids. The chain's CDR3 is CASSRTSDRAGANVLTF. The CDR3 bases are TGTGCCAGCAGTAGAACCTCAGACAGGGCCGGGGCCAACGTCCTGACTTTC.

This clonotype was seen a few times. The gene calls are TRBV28 and TRBJ2-5; weak D call: TRBD2 (5 bases). This CDR3 is built from 14 residues. Germline loops: CDR1 MDHEN, CDR2 SYDVKM. Between the trimmed V and J ends, which lost 7 bases and 5 bases, there was a span of 17 bases. CDR3: CASNPFMGGETQYF. In DNA, the CDR3 is TGTGCCAGCAACCCTTTCATGGGCGGGGAGACCCAGTACTTC. Combining the CDR3 with reference TRBV28 and TRBJ2-5 gives the whole variable domain DVKVTQSSRYLVKRTGEKVFLECVQDMDHENMFWYRQDPGLGLRLIYFSYDVKMKEKGDIPEGYSVSREKKERFSLILESASTNQTSMYLCASNPFMGGETQYFGPGTRLLVL.

V and J are TRBV2 and TRBJ1-5, with unresolved D. The CDR3 loop spans 12 amino acids. The ends were cut back, 5 bases at V and 4 bases at J, with 6 bases in the middle. CDR1 SNHLY and CDR2 FYNNEI come from the germline V gene. Here the CDR3 reads CASSRTNQPQHF. The CDR3 DNA follows: TGTGCCAGCAGTCGAACAAATCAGCCCCAGCATTTT.